The 26 T cell receptor beta chains presented below share a single source sample, sequenced in a study of blood T cell repertoires in COVID-19. The protocol was immunoSEQ multiplex PCR, while the TCRdb copy is restricted to in-frame clones and leaves out a portion. Of more than 150,000 clones in the sample, 70% to 90% were seen once. Input material: peripheral blood. The receptors originated from a man aged 55 to 70 with acute or convalescent COVID-19.

The rearrangement joins TRBV6-5 to TRBJ2-7; maybe TRBD1 (5 bases). From germline, CDR1 is MNHEY and CDR2 SVGAGI. Trimming removed 2 bases at V and 4 bases at J, with 9 bases between. The CDR3 sequence is 13 residues long. The CDR3 reads CASSYKDNYEQYF. CDR3 bases: TGTGCCAGCAGTTACAAGGACAATTACGAGCAGTACTTC.

The chain couples TRBV4-1 to TRBJ2-1; D might be TRBD2 (5 bases). Trimming took off 4 bases at V and 1 base at J, with 17 bases between the two ends. The CDR3 spans 17 residues. CDR1 and CDR2 (germline): MGHRA, YSYEKL. The chain's CDR3 is CASSRGIATPSYNEQFF. In DNA, the CDR3 is TGCGCCAGCAGCCGAGGGATAGCGACCCCGTCCTACAATGAGCAGTTCTTC.

This chain uses TRBV27 with TRBJ1-6; 8 bases match TRBD1. This CDR3 comprises 14 residues. The junction had 3 bases not matched to a gene; V was cut back by 4 bases and J by 7 bases. The V gene's germline CDR1 is MNHEY and CDR2 SMNVEV (reference sequence). The CDR3 DNA is TGTGCCAGCAGTTCTCGGACAGGGAATTCACCCCTCCACTTT. Amino acid sequence: CASSSRTGNSPLHF.

V usage is TRBV15 and J usage is TRBJ1-2; D is undetermined. The V end lost 4 bases, the J end lost 2 bases, and 5 bases lay between the germline ends. CDR1 and CDR2 (germline): LNHNV, YYDKDF (reference sequence). CDR3 size: 12 residues. The CDR3 nucleotides read TGTGCCACCAGCAACAGAAACTATGGCTACACCTTC. Encoded protein: CATSNRNYGYTF. Full variable domain (rest looked up from reference TRBV15 and TRBJ1-2): DAMVIQNPRYQVTQFGKPVTLSCSQTLNHNVMYWYQQKSSQAPKLLFHYYDKDFNNEADTPDNFQSRRPNTSFCFLDIRSPGLGDTAMYLCATSNRNYGYTFGSGTRLTVV.

The V and J genes are TRBV5-1 and TRBJ2-7, with D tentatively TRBD1 (5 bases). Trimming left V 0 bases short and J 1 base short, with 8 bases between. The CDR3 extends over 14 amino acids. Germline V gene lookup returns CDR1 SGHRS and CDR2 YFSETQ. This CDR3 reads CASSLEGFSYEQYF. The CDR3 nucleotides are TGCGCCAGCAGCTTGGAGGGGTTTTCCTACGAGCAGTACTTC.

V and J are TRBV6-5 and TRBJ1-4; no reliable D call. CDR1 is MNHEY and CDR2 is SVGAGI in the germline V gene. V gave up 6 bases and J gave up 8 bases, with 16 bases separating them. The CDR3 is 14 residues long. DNA for the CDR3: TGTGCCAGCAGCCGTGACCGACTAGGGGAAAAACTGTTTTTT. This gives the protein CASSRDRLGEKLFF.

This clone has a handful of counts. J is TRBJ2-3 and V is TRBV7-3, with 9 bases identical to TRBD1. The germline gives CDR1 SGHTA, CDR2 FQGTGA. The CDR3 length is 14 residues. Trimming cost V 5 bases and J 4 bases; bases outside gene matches: 4. The CDR3 sequence is CASSATGGADTQYF. CDR3 coding DNA: TGTGCCAGCAGCGCCACAGGGGGCGCAGATACGCAGTATTTT.

The V call is TRBV11-1, the J call TRBJ2-5, with 7 bases fitting TRBD1. This CDR3 has 14 residues. Per the germline V gene, CDR1 is SGHAT and CDR2 is FQDESV (reference sequence). The trim removed 5 bases at V and 7 bases at J, leaving 10 bases unmatched. CDR3 sequence: CASSPQTGKGTQYF. For the CDR3, the DNA is TGTGCCAGCAGCCCTCAGACAGGGAAGGGGACCCAGTACTTC.

The rearrangement uses TRBV6-1 and TRBJ1-2; D gene ambiguous. This CDR3 is 15 amino acids long. Germline V gives CDR1 MNHNS, CDR2 SASEGT. Trimming removed 2 bases from V and 5 bases from J, with 15 bases in between. CDR3 residues: CASSEIGRESYGYTF. CDR3 DNA: TGTGCCAGCAGTGAAATCGGACGGGAGTCATATGGCTACACCTTC.

The V gene is TRBV27, the J gene TRBJ1-5, with TRBD1 matching over 9 bases. This CDR3 has 14 amino acids. Germline V gives CDR1 MNHEY, CDR2 SMNVEV (reference sequence). V lost 6 bases to trimming and J lost 5 bases; unmatched junction nucleotides: 5. The CDR3 here is CASSPTGGHQPQHF. The CDR3 DNA reads as TGTGCCAGCAGCCCCACAGGGGGCCATCAGCCCCAGCATTTT.

The V gene is TRBV7-9, the J gene TRBJ1-4; D unclear. Trimming left V 1 base short and J 7 bases short, with 4 bases between. The CDR3 has 12 residues. CDR1 is SEHNR, CDR2 FQNEAQ, per germline (reference sequence). In nucleotides, the CDR3 is TGTGCCAGCAGCTTAGATCTTGAAAAACTGTTTTTT. Its translation is CASSLDLEKLFF.

The gene calls are TRBV6-1 and TRBJ1-3, with D maybe TRBD1 (6 bases). Per germline, CDR1 MNHNS and CDR2 SASEGT. The germline V and J ends were trimmed by 1 base and 4 bases, with 8 bases remaining between them. CDR3 length: 14 amino acids. CDR3 nucleotide sequence: TGTGCCAGCAGTGAAGTGGGGGCCGGAAACACCATATATTTT. Protein product: CASSEVGAGNTIYF.

The chain links TRBV28 to TRBJ1-3, with no clear D. CDR1 and CDR2 (germline): MDHEN, SYDVKM. The CDR3 contains 15 residues. V was pared by 1 base and J by 4 bases, with 11 bases between. The CDR3 spells CASSLSPRAGNTIYF. CDR3 nucleotides: TGTGCCAGCAGTTTATCACCGAGGGCAGGAAACACCATATATTTT. Filled out from reference TRBV28 and TRBJ1-3, the complete variable domain reads DVKVTQSSRYLVKRTGEKVFLECVQDMDHENMFWYRQDPGLGLRLIYFSYDVKMKEKGDIPEGYSVSREKKERFSLILESASTNQTSMYLCASSLSPRAGNTIYFGEGSWLTVV.

Notes on this clone: One junction end disagrees with the germline gene, perhaps due to a read error. The chain carries TRBV11-2 and TRBJ2-7, with TRBD2 matching 15 bases. The CDR3 extends over 13 amino acids. Per germline, CDR1 SGHAT and CDR2 FQNNGV. Here the CDR3 DNA reads TGTGCCAGCAGCACCGGACTAGCGGGAGGGCCGCTCTTC. The encoded protein is CASSTGLAGGPLF.

This sequence joins TRBV6-5 and TRBJ1-5, with TRBD1 matching over 8 bases. The ends lost 5 bases at V and 5 bases at J; junction bases unmatched: 8. The CDR3 spans 15 residues. Germline V gene data show CDR1 as MNHEY and CDR2 as SVGAGI. CDR3 sequence: CASSTGQGLYQPQHF. The CDR3 DNA reads TGTGCCAGCAGTACCGGACAGGGACTATATCAGCCCCAGCATTTT.

This rearrangement joins TRBV7-9 to TRBJ2-5; 7 bases are shared with TRBD2. Germline V gives CDR1 SEHNR, CDR2 FQNEAQ (reference sequence). The length of the CDR3 is 14 residues. V dropped 5 bases and J dropped 6; count of bases not matched to a gene: 9. Here the CDR3 reads CASSDRTSHKTQYF. As DNA, the CDR3 is TGTGCCAGCAGCGATCGGACTAGTCACAAGACCCAGTACTTC.

The rearrangement uses TRBV5-4 and TRBJ2-3, with 12 bases identical to TRBD2. The CDR3 spans 15 residues. After removal of 6 bases from V and 4 bases from J, the junction contained 6 bases not matched to a gene. Per germline, CDR1 SGHNT and CDR2 YYREEE (reference sequence). CDR3 DNA sequence: TGTGCCAGCACCCCGACTAGCGGGAGTTCAGATACGCAGTATTTT. It encodes CASTPTSGSSDTQYF.

The rearrangement joins TRBV10-3 to TRBJ1-2; D gene ambiguous. This CDR3 contains 14 residues. Trimming stripped 6 bases from V and 4 bases from J, with 15 bases between. Germline CDR1 is ENHRY and CDR2 is SYGVKD. The CDR3 is CAIRTTTESYGYTF. The CDR3 coding sequence is TGTGCCATCAGGACGACAACAGAAAGCTATGGCTACACCTTC.

The count of this clone is one. The genes are TRBV5-1 and TRBJ2-5; D is perhaps TRBD2 (6 bases). Per the germline V gene, CDR1 is SGHRS and CDR2 is YFSETQ. Trimming left V 0 bases short and J 5 bases short, with 11 bases between. The CDR3 runs 14 residues. The CDR3 DNA is TGCGCCAGCAGCTTGGGGTCAGGGAGGGAGACCCAGTACTTC. Amino acids: CASSLGSGRETQYF.

The rearrangement links TRBV3-1 (or the pseudogene TRBV3-2) to TRBJ2-1, with TRBD1 identical over 11 bases. From germline, CDR1 is LGHDT and CDR2 YNNKEL (reference sequence). This CDR3 contains 15 residues. The V and J ends lost 4 bases and 9 bases, in that order; junction bases with no gene match: 8. For the CDR3, the DNA is TGTGCCAGCAGCCTGGGGACAGGGGGACGTAGTGAGCAGTTCTTC. This codes for CASSLGTGGRSEQFF.

V is TRBV5-4 and J is TRBJ1-3; D may be TRBD1 (6 bases). Germline-derived CDR1 and CDR2 are SGHNT and YYREEE (reference sequence). The CDR3 runs 14 residues. V was cut by 0 bases and J by 2 bases, with 6 bases left in between. This CDR3 is CASSLAGAGNTIYF. The DNA for the CDR3 is TGTGCCAGCAGCTTGGCAGGGGCTGGAAACACCATATATTTT.

V usage is TRBV14 and J usage is TRBJ2-5; the D gene is possibly TRBD2 (7 bases). The germline V gene has CDR1 SGHDN and CDR2 FVKESK. V was trimmed by 3 bases and J by 2 bases, leaving 25 bases between them. The length of the CDR3 is 19 residues. Here the CDR3 DNA reads TGTGCCAGCAGCCACATAGGGGCTAGCGGACCGAGGGGGCAAGAGACCCAGTACTTC. It codes for CASSHIGASGPRGQETQYF.

The chain has TRBV21-1 and TRBJ1-2; the table gives TRBD1 as D, unverified against the DNA. TRBV21-1 is described as a pseudogene. The CDR3 runs 15 residues. The CDR3 bases are TGTGACTGGGGGCAGGGGGACAGGGAGGGCTATGGCTACACCTTC. Its translation is CDWGQGDREGYGYTF.

The chain is built from TRBV7-3 and TRBJ2-1; 13 nucleotides match TRBD2. The J segment lost 4 bases and the V segment lost 5 bases, leaving 2 bases of the junction unmatched. Germline V lookup: CDR1 SGHTA, CDR2 FQGTGA. The CDR3 extends over 15 amino acids. The CDR3 sequence is CASSPTSGGYNEQFF. CDR3 bases: TGTGCCAGCAGCCCGACTAGCGGGGGGTACAATGAGCAGTTCTTC. The complete variable domain, with remaining parts taken from reference TRBV7-3 and TRBJ2-1, reads GAGVSQTPSNKVTEKGKYVELRCDPISGHTALYWYRQSLGQGPEFLIYFQGTGAADDSGLPNDRFFAVRPEGSVSTLKIQRTERGDSAVYLCASSPTSGGYNEQFFGPGTRLTVL.

This chain joins TRBV5-5 and TRBJ2-7; D call uncertain. The CDR3 loop spans 12 amino acids. Germline CDR1 reads SGHKS; CDR2 reads YYEKEE (reference sequence). With 0 bases removed from V and 3 bases from J, the gap between germline ends came to 4 bases. CDR3 DNA sequence: TGTGCCAGCAGCTTGGGAGGCTACGAGCAGTACTTC. This codes for CASSLGGYEQYF.

The chain recombines TRBV14 with TRBJ2-7, with D possibly being TRBD2 (5 bases). V was shortened by 2 bases and J by 6 bases, with 17 bases between the two germline ends. The CDR3 runs to 15 residues. Germline CDR1 and CDR2: SGHDN and FVKESK. The CDR3 region is CASSQFRENSLEQYF. DNA of the CDR3: TGTGCCAGCAGCCAATTCCGGGAAAATAGTCTCGAGCAGTACTTC.